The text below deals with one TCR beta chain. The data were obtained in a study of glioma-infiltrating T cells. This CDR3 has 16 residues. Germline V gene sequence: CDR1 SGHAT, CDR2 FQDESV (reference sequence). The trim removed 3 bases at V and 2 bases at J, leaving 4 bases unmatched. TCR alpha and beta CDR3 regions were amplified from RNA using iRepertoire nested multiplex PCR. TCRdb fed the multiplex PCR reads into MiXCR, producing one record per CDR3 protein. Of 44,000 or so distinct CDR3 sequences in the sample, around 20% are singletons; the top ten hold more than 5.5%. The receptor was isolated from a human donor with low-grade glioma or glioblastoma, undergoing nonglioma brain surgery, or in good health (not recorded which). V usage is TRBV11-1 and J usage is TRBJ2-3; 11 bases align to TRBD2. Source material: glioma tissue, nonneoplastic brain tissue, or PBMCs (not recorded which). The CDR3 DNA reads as TGTGCCAGCAGCTTGGGACTAGCGGCCGCCACAGATACGCAGTATTTT. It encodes CASSLGLAAATDTQYF.